The clone carrying this T cell receptor (beta chain) was seen more than once but under ten times. Its cognate antigen is unknown. Oncomine TCR Beta short-read sequencing was applied to DNA from cultured CD4+ T cells. Someone extracted genomic DNA from cultured CD4+ T cells. TCRdb recomputed calls from the PCR reads with MiXCR, one row per CDR3 protein. The sample yields thousands of distinct CDR3 sequences, less than 35% seen once. Sample treatment: approximately 9-day PBMC culture with coronavirus spike peptide pools or control peptides (ViraFEST assay). Culture of 1.5 million to 2.5 million PBMCs per well took place with about 9 IU/ml IL-2 and roughly 10 ug/ml peptide pools. This sample was taken from a study of vaccination and CD4 T cells after COVID-19. The CDR3 has 17 residues. Trimming took off 1 base at V and 0 bases at J, with 13 bases between the two ends. The germline V gene has CDR1 LNHDA and CDR2 SQIVND (reference sequence).

The V call is TRBV19, the J call TRBJ1-3; the D gene is possibly TRBD1 (5 bases). The receptor was derived from a human donor with COVID-19. Sequencing used cultured CD4+ T cells from blood. This CDR3 reads CASSIGPGRSSGNTIYF. CDR3 nucleotides: TGTGCCAGTAGTATAGGTCCGGGACGTAGCTCTGGAAACACCATATATTTT. Full variable domain (missing parts from reference TRBV19 and TRBJ1-3): DGGITQSPKYLFRKEGQNVTLSCEQNLNHDAMYWYRQDPGQGLRLIYYSQIVNDFQKGDIAEGYSVSREKKESFPLTVTSAQKNPTAFYLCASSIGPGRSSGNTIYFGEGSWLTVV.